The clone carrying this T cell receptor beta chain was seen a single time. This sample is part of a study of blood T cell repertoires in COVID-19. Study summary: The United States, Italy and Spain provided the acute and convalescent COVID-19 samples. In each case, the material was cDNA or gDNA derived from T cells, B-cell-depleted T cells, or PBMCs.

As originally analysed: Scientists estimated how many nucleated cells there were by amplifying reference gene primers. TCRdb's copy holds only in-frame clones and misses some; the assay was immunoSEQ multiplex PCR. For V, J and clone size, that table is used; D and trimming come from the DNA. This table holds just over 95,000 clones, about four fifths found once. Germline loops: CDR1 MNHNS, CDR2 SASEGT. The V gene end was trimmed by 1 base and the J gene end by 11 bases; junction bases not matched to a gene: 8. The CDR3 runs to 15 residues. The chain uses TRBV6-1 and TRBJ1-4, with 9 bases aligning to TRBD1. Sample: peripheral blood. This TCR derives from a man older than 75 with acute or convalescent COVID-19. The CDR3 protein is CASSEVGQGTGKLFF. DNA for the CDR3: TGTGCCAGCAGTGAAGTTGGACAGGGGACTGGGAAACTGTTTTTT.